This is a list of T cell receptor beta chains from one sample in a study of T cell repertoires in aging, cancer and after chemotherapy. From the multiplex PCR reads, TCRdb called clonotypes with MiXCR, one entry per CDR3 protein. The profile shows 2,300 or so distinct CDR3 sequences, around three fifths of them singletons. Sequences were obtained from blood. The receptors derive from a human donor with a solid tumor. The CDR3 runs from the conserved cysteine through the conserved F or W. Each record gives: D gene, J gene, V gene, clone size, CDR3 protein, CDR3 DNA. D genes are given only for firm matches. Size is stated for part of the rows, as once, few or many counts, or as a class when the clone is expanded.

-	TRBJ2-7	TRBV12-3/TRBV12-4	-	CASSSRGRLRVHSEQYF	TGTGCCAGCAGTTCCCGGGGGCGATTGCGGGTGCATTCGGAGCAGTACTTC
-	TRBJ2-5	TRBV7-9	few	CASSFAGRQETQYF	TGTGCCAGCAGCTTTGCGGGGAGACAAGAGACCCAGTACTTC
-	TRBJ1-5	TRBV20-1	-	CSADGGFGNQPQHF	TGCAGTGCAGATGGAGGGTTTGGCAATCAGCCCCAGCATTTT
-	TRBJ1-1	TRBV30	few	CAWSASSFEAFF	TGTGCCTGGAGTGCGTCGAGTTTTGAAGCTTTCTTT
TRBD2	TRBJ2-6	TRBV19	few	CASSKWDGRSGANVLTF	TGTGCCAGTAGTAAGTGGGACGGGAGGTCTGGGGCCAACGTCCTGACTTTC
-	TRBJ1-4	TRBV6-5	once	CASSDPFGAVKLFF	TGTGCCAGCAGTGACCCCTTTGGTGCAGTGAAACTGTTTTTT
TRBD1	TRBJ1-6	TRBV19	-	CASRWGQAYNSPLHF	TGTGCCAGTAGATGGGGACAGGCATATAATTCACCCCTCCACTTT
TRBD1	TRBJ1-4	TRBV7-9	-	CASSLGGDSEKLFF	TGTGCCAGCAGCTTAGGAGGGGACAGTGAAAAACTGTTTTTT
-	TRBJ2-7	TRBV6-1	-	CASTGHPYEQYF	TGTGCCAGCACGGGACATCCATACGAGCAGTACTTC
-	TRBJ1-2	TRBV6-5	-	CASSNQKGGYTF	TGTGCCAGCAGTAACCAAAAGGGAGGCTACACCTTC
-	TRBJ1-4	TRBV6-2/TRBV6-3	-	CASSLDGVNEKLFF	TGTGCCAGCAGCTTGGACGGGGTTAATGAAAAACTGTTTTTT
-	TRBJ2-1	TRBV7-9	-	CASSLESLAGEQFF	TGTGCCAGCAGCTTAGAGTCTCTAGCTGGTGAGCAGTTCTTC
-	TRBJ2-1	TRBV27	once	CASSFYPSSYNEQFF	TGTGCCAGCAGCTTTTACCCGAGCTCCTACAATGAGCAGTTCTTT
-	TRBJ1-2	TRBV12-3/TRBV12-4	few	CASSATSHYGYTF	TGTGCCAGCAGCGCGACCTCTCACTATGGCTACACCTTC
-	TRBJ2-3	TRBV29-1	-	CSVVNGAAGIGTQYF	TGCAGCGTGGTAAACGGGGCGGCGGGGATTGGTACGCAGTATTTT
-	TRBJ1-3	TRBV7-9	-	CASSSLGQADTIYF	TGTGCCAGCAGCTCCCTCGGCCAGGCGGACACCATATATTTT
-	TRBJ2-5	TRBV19	-	CASSSGGDETQYF	TGTGCCAGTAGTAGCGGGGGCGACGAGACCCAGTACTTC
-	TRBJ1-1	TRBV20-1	-	CSANRDPNTEAFF	TGCAGTGCTAACAGGGATCCGAACACTGAAGCTTTCTTT
-	TRBJ1-5	TRBV28	-	CASSFNGGGGNQPQHF	TGTGCCAGCAGTTTTAACGGGGGAGGAGGCAATCAGCCCCAGCATTTT
-	TRBJ1-1	TRBV29-1	-	CSVEDQSGTTEAFF	TGCAGCGTTGAAGATCAATCCGGAACCACTGAAGCTTTCTTT
-	TRBJ1-6	TRBV7-9	-	CASSMDLSPLHF	TGTGCCAGCAGCATGGACCTTTCACCCCTCCACTTT
-	TRBJ1-1	TRBV19	once	CASSIDSGARTEAFF	TGTGCCAGTAGTATAGATTCGGGGGCTCGCACTGAAGCTTTCTTT
TRBD2	TRBJ2-3	TRBV29-1	-	CSVRDYTDTQYF	TGCAGCGTTCGGGACTACACAGATACGCAGTATTTT
-	TRBJ2-7	TRBV12-3/TRBV12-4	-	CASSLAHEQYF	TGTGCCAGCAGTTTAGCTCACGAGCAGTACTTC
-	TRBJ1-3	TRBV20-1	-	CSARPSPTNTIYF	TGCAGTGCTAGGCCTTCGCCCACAAACACCATATATTTT
-	TRBJ2-2	TRBV28	-	CASSHDSSGLNTGELFF	TGTGCCAGCAGCCACGACTCGAGCGGCCTGAACACCGGGGAGCTGTTTTTT
-	TRBJ1-1	TRBV7-9	-	CASRMAGAVMAFF	TGTGCCAGCAGGATGGCAGGGGCGGTGATGGCTTTCTTT
TRBD1	TRBJ2-7	TRBV27	-	CASSWTGLSYEQYF	TGTGCCAGCAGTTGGACAGGGCTTTCCTACGAGCAGTACTTC
-	TRBJ2-7	TRBV5-1	once	CASSSGTWSYEQYF	TGCGCCAGCAGCTCCGGGACATGGTCGTACGAGCAGTACTTC
TRBD1	TRBJ1-2	TRBV29-1	-	CSVDRGEDRATTYGYTF	TGCAGCGTTGATCGCGGGGAGGACAGGGCGACGACCTATGGCTACACCTTC
-	TRBJ1-1	TRBV28	-	CASSLGVGTEAFF	TGTGCCAGCAGCCTAGGGGTTGGCACTGAAGCTTTCTTT
TRBD2	TRBJ2-2	TRBV20-1	few	CSAISGGGYAGNTGELFF	TGCAGTGCTATATCTGGGGGGGGATACGCGGGAAACACCGGGGAGCTGTTTTTT
-	TRBJ2-2	TRBV19	few	CASSITFFTGELFF	TGTGCCAGTAGTATAACGTTTTTCACCGGGGAGCTGTTTTTT
TRBD2	TRBJ2-1	TRBV10-3	-	CAIGLELDNEQFF	TGTGCCATCGGACTAGAATTGGACAATGAGCAGTTCTTC
-	TRBJ1-1	TRBV30	-	CAWSVRLHTEAFF	TGTGCCTGGAGTGTCAGGCTGCACACTGAAGCTTTCTTT
-	TRBJ2-3	TRBV7-2	-	CASSLQGADTQYF	TGTGCCAGCAGCTTACAGGGTGCAGATACGCAGTATTTT
-	TRBJ1-1	TRBV6-5	-	CASSSNTIGQTGAFF	TGTGCCAGCAGTTCCAATACTATAGGGCAGACCGGGGCTTTCTTT
TRBD1	TRBJ1-2	TRBV19	-	CASYRDRRYGYTF	TGTGCCAGTTATCGGGACAGGCGCTATGGCTACACCTTC
-	TRBJ2-7	TRBV19	-	CASTTRGRGSSYEQYF	TGTGCCAGTACAACACGGGGGAGGGGGTCTTCCTACGAGCAGTACTTC
TRBD2	TRBJ2-2	TRBV6-1	-	CASRRTRGTGELFF	TGTGCCAGCAGAAGGACTAGAGGGACCGGGGAGCTGTTTTTT
-	TRBJ1-1	TRBV7-2	few	CASSFQGGAEAFF	TGTGCCAGCAGCTTCCAGGGCGGCGCTGAAGCTTTCTTT
TRBD1	TRBJ1-1	TRBV27	-	CASSLSAGGSTPAFF	TGTGCCAGCAGTTTATCGGCAGGGGGGTCAACCCCAGCTTTCTTT
TRBD2	TRBJ2-7	TRBV6-1	-	CASSDGLAGVGGREQYF	TGTGCCAGCAGTGACGGACTAGCGGGAGTAGGAGGACGCGAGCAGTACTTC
-	TRBJ2-1	TRBV20-1	-	CSATGPHSYNEQFF	TGCAGTGCAACCGGACCACACTCCTACAATGAGCAGTTCTTC
-	TRBJ1-5	TRBV5-1	-	CASSLALGASEHF	TGCGCCAGCAGCTTGGCCCTAGGGGCGTCAGAGCATTTT
TRBD1	TRBJ1-1	TRBV12-3/TRBV12-4	-	CASSLAQGAPEAFF	TGTGCCAGCAGTTTGGCACAGGGGGCGCCTGAAGCTTTCTTT
-	TRBJ2-7	TRBV10-1	few	CASSDGYEQYF	TGCGCCAGCAGTGATGGCTACGAGCAGTACTTC
TRBD2	TRBJ2-1	TRBV18	once	CASTPGTSAVEEQFF	TGTGCCAGCACCCCCGGGACTAGCGCGGTAGAAGAGCAGTTCTTC
TRBD2	TRBJ2-2	TRBV7-6	-	CASSLEGWGLAGVANTGELFF	TGTGCCAGCAGCTTAGAAGGGTGGGGACTAGCGGGAGTGGCGAACACCGGGGAGCTGTTTTTT
TRBD1	TRBJ2-2	TRBV10-2	-	CASLPRGMNTGELFF	TGCGCCAGCCTACCCAGGGGGATGAACACCGGGGAGCTGTTTTTT
TRBD2	TRBJ2-3	TRBV6-4	-	CASSERAGEVTDTQYF	TGTGCCAGCAGTGAGCGAGCGGGAGAGGTCACAGATACGCAGTATTTT
TRBD2	TRBJ2-1	TRBV5-1	-	CASSYLTSGSPGNEQFF	TGCGCCAGCAGCTACCTTACTAGCGGGAGTCCGGGGAATGAGCAGTTCTTC
TRBD1	TRBJ2-2	TRBV29-1	-	CSVGRDRGALNTGELFF	TGCAGCGTTGGACGGGACAGGGGAGCCCTGAACACCGGGGAGCTGTTTTTT